These 27 T cell receptor beta chains originate from one sample sequenced in a study of OX40 agonist ivuxolimab in advanced cancers. Libraries were constructed by the immunoSEQ multiplex PCR assay. In TCRdb, the immuneACCESS table is reduced to in-frame sequences with V and J assigned. These tables do not hold every clone; where another copy was compared, an unresolved V gene accounts for under half, and the others remain unexplained. The sample includes 70,000 to 85,000 clones, with about nine tenths observed a single time. In total, the top ten clones hold 0.95% to 1.3% of the sample. This material consisted of CD4+ or CD8+ T cells sorted from blood, taken in a trial of the OX40 agonist ivuxolimab. The source is an adult with an advanced solid tumor such as melanoma, head and neck, liver or kidney cancer.

This clone was counted a single time. This chain links TRBV19 with TRBJ1-5; D is perhaps TRBD1 (5 bases). With 4 bases removed from V and 2 bases from J, the gap between germline ends came to 12 bases. CDR3 length: 15 residues. Germline CDR1 LNHDA, CDR2 SQIVND (reference sequence). The CDR3 here is CASSTGWGGNQPQHF. The CDR3 DNA reads TGTGCCAGTAGTACGGGCTGGGGGGGCAATCAGCCCCAGCATTTT. The whole variable domain, filled in from reference TRBV19 and TRBJ1-5, reads DGGITQSPKYLFRKEGQNVTLSCEQNLNHDAMYWYRQDPGQGLRLIYYSQIVNDFQKGDIAEGYSVSREKKESFPLTVTSAQKNPTAFYLCASSTGWGGNQPQHFGDGTRLSIL.

The rearrangement uses TRBV30 and TRBJ1-4; tentative D call: TRBD1 (5 bases). Germline V gene data show CDR1 as GTSNPN and CDR2 as SVGIG (reference sequence). V dropped 2 bases and J dropped 2 bases, with 12 bases sitting between them. This CDR3 is built from 15 residues. CDR3 amino acids: CAWSIGAGTNEKLFF. Here the CDR3 DNA reads TGTGCCTGGAGTATAGGGGCGGGTACTAATGAAAAACTGTTTTTT.

This clone was found once. The rearrangement links TRBV19 to TRBJ2-5; 9 positions match TRBD2. V trimming: 5 bases; J trimming: 5 bases; junction bases outside the gene matches: 15. The CDR3 extends over 17 amino acids. The germline V gene has CDR1 LNHDA and CDR2 SQIVND (reference sequence). This CDR3 reads CASSAPWGSGSYETQYF. DNA for the CDR3: TGTGCCAGTAGTGCGCCCTGGGGTAGCGGGAGTTATGAGACCCAGTACTTC. The complete variable domain, with remaining parts taken from reference TRBV19 and TRBJ2-5, reads DGGITQSPKYLFRKEGQNVTLSCEQNLNHDAMYWYRQDPGQGLRLIYYSQIVNDFQKGDIAEGYSVSREKKESFPLTVTSAQKNPTAFYLCASSAPWGSGSYETQYFGPGTRLLVL.

V and J are TRBV11-3 and TRBJ2-2; 12 bases map to TRBD2. The CDR3 loop spans 16 amino acids. CDR1 and CDR2 (germline): SGHNT, YENEEA. With V trimmed by 3 bases and J by 5 bases, 4 bases remained unmatched. CDR3 sequence reads: CASSLGTSGRTGELFF. The CDR3 DNA is TGTGCCAGCAGCTTGGGCACTAGCGGGAGGACCGGGGAGCTGTTTTTT.

J is TRBJ2-5 and V is TRBV5-4; 7 nucleotides agree with TRBD2. The J segment lost 2 bases and the V segment lost 0 bases, leaving 10 bases of the junction unmatched. The germline V gene encodes CDR1 SGHNT and CDR2 YYREEE (reference sequence). The CDR3 is 17 residues long. The CDR3 protein is CASSLVGAGDRQETQYF. CDR3 DNA sequence: TGTGCCAGCAGCTTGGTTGGGGCGGGAGATCGGCAAGAGACCCAGTACTTC.

The chain joins TRBV11-3 to TRBJ1-1, with D maybe TRBD1 (6 bases). Trimming left V 7 bases short and J 1 base short, with 13 bases between. CDR3 length: 14 amino acids. CDR1 is SGHNT, CDR2 YENEEA, per germline. The CDR3 reads CASTGQGQNTEAFF. The CDR3 DNA reads TGTGCCAGCACTGGGCAGGGGCAGAACACTGAAGCTTTCTTT. The full variable domain, its missing parts supplied by reference TRBV11-3 and TRBJ1-1, is EAGVVQSPRYKIIEKKQPVAFWCNPISGHNTLYWYLQNLGQGPELLIRYENEEAVDDSQLPKDRFSAERLKGVDSTLKIQPAELGDSAVYLCASTGQGQNTEAFFGQGTRLTVV.

The CDR3 sequence is CASSTRGVAGALITGELFF. The CDR3 region has the DNA TGTGCCAGCAGCACACGGGGGGTAGCGGGGGCCCTCATCACCGGGGAGCTGTTTTTT. This chain joins TRBV11-3 and TRBJ2-2; TRBD2 matches 9 bases. This CDR3 comprises 19 residues. The V and J ends lost 5 bases and 4 bases, in that order; junction bases with no gene match: 17. Germline loops: CDR1 SGHNT, CDR2 YENEEA. The variable domain in full, with the rest retrieved from reference TRBV11-3 and TRBJ2-2, is EAGVVQSPRYKIIEKKQPVAFWCNPISGHNTLYWYLQNLGQGPELLIRYENEEAVDDSQLPKDRFSAERLKGVDSTLKIQPAELGDSAVYLCASSTRGVAGALITGELFFGEGSRLTVL.

The rearrangement joins TRBV5-5 to TRBJ2-1; 7 bases agree with TRBD1. The CDR3 totals 14 residues. Germline V gene lookup returns CDR1 SGHKS and CDR2 YYEKEE (reference sequence). V lost 1 base to trimming and J lost 5 bases; unmatched junction nucleotides: 3. CDR3 region: CASSLSGQNNEQFF. The CDR3 DNA sequence: TGTGCCAGCAGCTTGTCGGGACAGAACAATGAGCAGTTCTTC.

The rearrangement uses TRBV5-1 and TRBJ2-1; TRBD2 matches at 8 bases. The germline V gene has CDR1 SGHRS and CDR2 YFSETQ. V shed 0 bases, J shed 7 bases, and the junction held 3 bases outside the gene matches. The CDR3 runs to 14 residues. The CDR3 sequence is CASSLAGGWNEQFF. The CDR3 nucleotides are TGCGCCAGCAGCTTGGCGGGAGGGTGGAATGAGCAGTTCTTC.

J is TRBJ2-5 and V is TRBV28; D perhaps matches TRBD1 (5 bases). Trimming removed 7 bases at V and 4 bases at J, with 16 bases between. This CDR3 is built from 14 residues. Germline V gene sequence: CDR1 MDHEN, CDR2 SYDVKM. For the CDR3, the DNA is TGTGCCAGCATCCCAGGGCCCGGCCGAGAGACCCAGTACTTC. This codes for CASIPGPGRETQYF.

The chain has TRBV19 and TRBJ1-2, with D possibly being TRBD1 (6 bases). Germline values: CDR1 LNHDA, CDR2 SQIVND (reference sequence). Trimming left V 5 bases short and J 8 bases short, with 18 bases between. The CDR3 has 14 amino acids. The CDR3 sequence is CASSPFSGALGYTF. CDR3 sequence (DNA): TGTGCCAGTAGTCCTTTTTCGGGGGCATTAGGCTACACCTTC.

The chain couples TRBV30 to TRBJ1-6; 10 positions agree with TRBD1. The germline CDR1 and CDR2 sequences are GTSNPN and SVGIG (reference sequence). There are 13 residues in the CDR3. V was clipped by 4 bases and J by 9 bases; unmatched bases: 3. CDR3 loop: CAWKGQGSSPLHF. Written as DNA, the CDR3 is TGTGCCTGGAAGGGACAGGGGAGTTCACCCCTCCACTTT. The variable domain in full, with the rest retrieved from reference TRBV30 and TRBJ1-6, is SQTIHQWPATLVQPVGSPLSLECTVEGTSNPNLYWYRQAAGRGLQLLFYSVGIGQISSEVPQNLSASRPQDRQFILSSKKLLLSDSGFYLCAWKGQGSSPLHFGNGTRLTVT.

V is TRBV30 and J is TRBJ1-1; no firm D call. The V end lost 0 bases, the J end lost 1 base, and 6 bases lay between the germline ends. From germline, CDR1 is GTSNPN and CDR2 SVGIG (reference sequence). The CDR3 has 13 residues. This chain's CDR3 is CAWSVHQNTEAFF. CDR3 nucleotides: TGTGCCTGGAGTGTACACCAGAACACTGAAGCTTTCTTT.

This chain connects TRBV18 to TRBJ2-7; D possibly corresponds to TRBD2 (5 bases). Germline V gene data show CDR1 as KGHSH and CDR2 as LQKENI. This CDR3 spans 15 amino acids. V shed 3 bases and J shed 3 bases, with 15 bases lying between them. This chain's CDR3 is CASSPLEGMDYEQYF. The CDR3 nucleotides read TGTGCCAGCTCACCTCTCGAGGGTATGGACTACGAGCAGTACTTC.

The J gene is TRBJ1-2, the V gene TRBV12-5; possibly TRBD1 for D (5 bases). V lost 6 bases to trimming and J lost 7 bases, with 18 bases between them. This CDR3 region has 14 residues. Germline CDR1 is LGHNT and CDR2 is FRNRAP. CDR3 bases: TGTGCTAGTGGGGCTACGGGACTCATGCCTGGCTACACCTTC. It is translated as CASGATGLMPGYTF.

V usage is TRBV4-1 and J usage is TRBJ2-2, with no clear D. Germline CDR1 is MGHRA and CDR2 is YSYEKL. The V end lost 1 base, the J end lost 3 bases, and 12 bases lay between the germline ends. The CDR3 is 16 residues long. Here the CDR3 reads CASSQVLNGDTGELFF. CDR3 DNA: TGCGCCAGCAGCCAAGTGCTCAATGGGGACACCGGGGAGCTGTTTTTT.

The chain has TRBV6-1 and TRBJ1-3; no definite D call. The germline V gene has CDR1 MNHNS and CDR2 SASEGT. V was cut by 2 bases and J by 0 bases, with 8 bases left in between. The length of the CDR3 is 15 residues. The CDR3 reads CASSETAASGNTIYF. CDR3 DNA sequence: TGTGCCAGCAGTGAAACGGCAGCCTCTGGAAACACCATATATTTT.

The rearrangement uses TRBV7-8 and TRBJ2-7, with 7 bases fitting TRBD2. Germline CDR1 reads SGHVS; CDR2 reads FQNEAQ. There are 17 residues in the CDR3. The V segment lost 5 bases and the J segment 3 bases; nucleotides outside the gene matches: 16. CDR3: CASSPLGGGSISYEQYF. The CDR3 coding sequence is TGTGCCAGCAGCCCGCTTGGAGGCGGGAGCATCAGCTACGAGCAGTACTTC. Looking up the rest from reference TRBV7-8 and TRBJ2-7 gives the full variable domain: GAGVSQSPRYKVAKRGQDVALRCDPISGHVSLFWYQQALGQGPEFLTYFQNEAQLDKSGLPSDRFFAERPEGSVSTLKIQRTQQEDSAVYLCASSPLGGGSISYEQYFGPGTRLTVT.

This sequence joins TRBV11-3 and TRBJ2-7; TRBD1 aligns across 9 bases. Trimming at V came to 4 bases and at J to 1 base, leaving 8 bases not matched to a gene. The CDR3 spans 16 residues. Germline V gives CDR1 SGHNT, CDR2 YENEEA. CDR3 nucleotides: TGTGCCAGCAGCTCACAGGGGGCCCTCCCTTCCTACGAGCAGTACTTC. Translation: CASSSQGALPSYEQYF.

The rearrangement uses TRBV5-1 and TRBJ2-2; 8 bases agree with TRBD1. V was clipped by 4 bases and J by 4 bases; unmatched bases: 6. CDR1 SGHRS and CDR2 YFSETQ come from the germline V gene. This CDR3 is 15 amino acids long. CDR3 DNA: TGCGCCAGCAGCCAATGGACAGGGAGCACCGGGGAGCTGTTTTTT. Its translation: CASSQWTGSTGELFF.

Only one count was recorded for this clone. The chain carries TRBV20-1 and TRBJ2-5; D uncertain. CDR1 is DFQATT, CDR2 SNEGSKA, per germline (reference sequence). V lost 6 bases to trimming and J lost 2 bases, with 7 bases between them. The CDR3 is 11 residues long. The CDR3 DNA sequence: TGCAGTGCCAGCACTCAAGAGACCCAGTACTTC. Its protein product is CSASTQETQYF.

The chain joins TRBV2 to TRBJ2-1, with 7 bases identical to TRBD2. Looked up from germline, CDR1 is SNHLY and CDR2 is FYNNEI. This CDR3 spans 15 amino acids. J was trimmed by 2 bases and V by 5 bases; bases with no gene match: 6. The CDR3 is CASSPQRGPYNEQFF. The CDR3 DNA is TGTGCCAGCAGTCCTCAGCGGGGACCCTACAATGAGCAGTTCTTC.

The chain recombines TRBV28 with TRBJ1-4; TRBD1 matches 8 bases. V trimming: 5 bases; J trimming: 13 bases; junction bases outside the gene matches: 6. Germline CDR1 and CDR2: MDHEN and SYDVKM. The CDR3 has 12 residues. In DNA form, the CDR3 reads TGTGCCAGCAGTACCTACAGGGGGGGACTGTTTTTT. Protein: CASSTYRGGLFF.

The gene calls are TRBV18 and TRBJ1-1; 7 bases map to TRBD1. The V and J ends lost 3 bases and 5 bases, in that order; junction bases with no gene match: 9. The CDR3 contains 15 residues. Looked up from germline, CDR1 is KGHSH and CDR2 is LQKENI. This CDR3 is CASSPVEGARTEAFF. CDR3 sequence (DNA): TGTGCCAGCTCACCCGTGGAGGGGGCGCGGACTGAAGCTTTCTTT.

This chain uses TRBV11-3 with TRBJ2-3; D possibly uses TRBD1 or TRBD2 (7 bases each). Germline values: CDR1 SGHNT, CDR2 YENEEA. The length of the CDR3 is 15 residues. Trimming stripped 4 bases from V and 3 bases from J, with 14 bases between. CDR3 loop: CASSSGGEETDTQYF. In nucleotides, the CDR3 is TGTGCCAGCAGCTCAGGGGGGGAGGAGACAGATACGCAGTATTTT. Looking up the rest from reference TRBV11-3 and TRBJ2-3 gives the full variable domain: EAGVVQSPRYKIIEKKQPVAFWCNPISGHNTLYWYLQNLGQGPELLIRYENEEAVDDSQLPKDRFSAERLKGVDSTLKIQPAELGDSAVYLCASSSGGEETDTQYFGPGTRLTVL.

The chain links TRBV4-2 to TRBJ2-3; 14 bases fit TRBD2. Germline lookup yields CDR1 LGHNA and CDR2 YNFKEQ. The CDR3 spans 18 residues. J gave up 6 bases and V 1 base, and 9 bases lay outside the gene matches. The CDR3 nucleotides are TGTGCCAGCAGCCAAGTTCCGACGGGACTAGCGGGAGTGGATACGCAGTATTTT. This translates into CASSQVPTGLAGVDTQYF.

The V call is TRBV10-1, the J call TRBJ2-1; tentatively, D is TRBD1 or TRBD2 (5 bases each). The CDR3 consists of 15 residues. Deletions cut 6 bases from V and 4 bases from J, with 16 bases between. Germline values: CDR1 WNHNN, CDR2 SYGVQD (reference sequence). The CDR3, as DNA: TGCGCCAGCAGCCAGACCGGGACCAGATACAATGAGCAGTTCTTC. Amino acids: CASSQTGTRYNEQFF.